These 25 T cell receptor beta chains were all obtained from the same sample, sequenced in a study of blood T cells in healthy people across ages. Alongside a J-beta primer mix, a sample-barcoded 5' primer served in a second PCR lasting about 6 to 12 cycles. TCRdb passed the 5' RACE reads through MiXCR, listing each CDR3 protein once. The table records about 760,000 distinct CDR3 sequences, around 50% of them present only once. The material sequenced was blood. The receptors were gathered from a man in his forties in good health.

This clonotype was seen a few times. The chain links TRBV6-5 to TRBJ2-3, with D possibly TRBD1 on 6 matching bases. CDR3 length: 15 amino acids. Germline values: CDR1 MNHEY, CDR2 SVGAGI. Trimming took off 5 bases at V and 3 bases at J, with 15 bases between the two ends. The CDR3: CASSTGTLGTDTQYF. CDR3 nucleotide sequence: TGTGCCAGCAGTACCGGGACACTGGGGACAGATACGCAGTATTTT.

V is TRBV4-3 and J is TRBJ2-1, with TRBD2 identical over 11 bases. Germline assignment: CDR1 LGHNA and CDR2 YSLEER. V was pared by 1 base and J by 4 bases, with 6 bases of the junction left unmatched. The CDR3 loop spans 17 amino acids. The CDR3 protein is CASSQVAGGGGYNEQFF. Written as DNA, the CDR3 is TGCGCCAGCAGCCAAGTAGCGGGAGGGGGGGGGTACAATGAGCAGTTCTTC.

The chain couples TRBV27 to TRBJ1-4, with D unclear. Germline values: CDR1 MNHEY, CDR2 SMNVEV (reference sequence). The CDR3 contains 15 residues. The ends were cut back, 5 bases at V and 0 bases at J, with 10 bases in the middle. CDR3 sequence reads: CASSTQFTTNEKLFF. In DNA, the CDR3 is TGTGCCAGCAGTACCCAATTTACAACTAATGAAAAACTGTTTTTT. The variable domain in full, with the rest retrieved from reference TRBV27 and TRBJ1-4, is EAQVTQNPRYLITVTGKKLTVTCSQNMNHEYMSWYRQDPGLGLRQIYYSMNVEVTDKGDVPEGYKVSRKEKRNFPLILESPSPNQTSLYFCASSTQFTTNEKLFFGSGTQLSVL.

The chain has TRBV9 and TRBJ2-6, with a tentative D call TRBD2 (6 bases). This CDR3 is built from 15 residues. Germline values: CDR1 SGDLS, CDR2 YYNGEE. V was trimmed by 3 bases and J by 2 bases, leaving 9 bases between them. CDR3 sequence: CASSAGDPGANVLTF. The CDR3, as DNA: TGTGCCAGCAGCGCGGGGGATCCTGGGGCCAACGTCCTGACTTTC.

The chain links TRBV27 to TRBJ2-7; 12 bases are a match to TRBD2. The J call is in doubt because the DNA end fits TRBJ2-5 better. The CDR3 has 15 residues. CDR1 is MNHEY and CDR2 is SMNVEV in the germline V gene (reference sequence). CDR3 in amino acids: CASSATSGGRGTQYF. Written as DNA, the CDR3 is TGTGCCAGCAGTGCGACTAGCGGGGGCCGGGGGACCCAGTACTTC.

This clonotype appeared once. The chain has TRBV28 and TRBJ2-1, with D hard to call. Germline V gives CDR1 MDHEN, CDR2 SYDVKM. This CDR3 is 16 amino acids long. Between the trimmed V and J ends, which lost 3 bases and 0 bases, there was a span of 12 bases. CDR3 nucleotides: TGTGCCAGCAGTTTGCCGCGACCCAGCTCCTACAATGAGCAGTTCTTC. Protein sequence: CASSLPRPSSYNEQFF.

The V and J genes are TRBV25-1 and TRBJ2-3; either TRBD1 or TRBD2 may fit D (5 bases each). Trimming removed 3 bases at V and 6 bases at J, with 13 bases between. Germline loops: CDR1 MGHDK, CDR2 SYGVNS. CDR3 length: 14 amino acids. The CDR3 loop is CASSEGPTADTQYF. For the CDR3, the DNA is TGTGCCAGCAGTGAGGGACCCACCGCGGATACGCAGTATTTT.

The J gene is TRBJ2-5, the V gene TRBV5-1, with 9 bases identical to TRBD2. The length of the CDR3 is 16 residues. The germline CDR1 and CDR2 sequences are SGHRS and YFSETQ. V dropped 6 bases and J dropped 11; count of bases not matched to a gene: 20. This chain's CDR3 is CASKVSGRGVYNEQYF. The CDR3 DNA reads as TGCGCCAGCAAGGTTAGCGGGAGAGGGGTATACAATGAGCAGTACTTC.

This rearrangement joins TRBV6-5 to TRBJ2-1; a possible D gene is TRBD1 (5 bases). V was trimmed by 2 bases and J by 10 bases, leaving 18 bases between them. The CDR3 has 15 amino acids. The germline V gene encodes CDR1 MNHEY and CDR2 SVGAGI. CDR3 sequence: CASSYDVARSGEQFF. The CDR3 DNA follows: TGTGCCAGCAGTTACGACGTTGCAAGGTCAGGGGAGCAGTTCTTC.

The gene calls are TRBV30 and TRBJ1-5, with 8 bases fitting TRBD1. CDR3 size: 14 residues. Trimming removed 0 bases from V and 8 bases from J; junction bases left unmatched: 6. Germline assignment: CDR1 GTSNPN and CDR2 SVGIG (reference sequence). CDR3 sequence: CAWSVGQGAEPQHF. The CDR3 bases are TGTGCCTGGAGTGTAGGACAGGGCGCCGAGCCCCAGCATTTT.

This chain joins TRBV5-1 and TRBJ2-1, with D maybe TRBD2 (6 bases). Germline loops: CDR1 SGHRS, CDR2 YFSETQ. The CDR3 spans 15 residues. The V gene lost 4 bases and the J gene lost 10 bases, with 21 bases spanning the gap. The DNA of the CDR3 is TGCGCCAGCAGCGTAAACCGGGACTGGCGCCGCGAGCAGTTCTTC. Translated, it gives CASSVNRDWRREQFF.

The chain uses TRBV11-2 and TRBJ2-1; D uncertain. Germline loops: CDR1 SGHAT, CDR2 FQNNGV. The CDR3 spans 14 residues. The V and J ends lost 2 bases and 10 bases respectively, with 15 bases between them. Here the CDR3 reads CASSLQYDLGEQFF. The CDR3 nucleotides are TGTGCCAGCAGCTTACAGTATGATTTAGGCGAGCAGTTCTTC.

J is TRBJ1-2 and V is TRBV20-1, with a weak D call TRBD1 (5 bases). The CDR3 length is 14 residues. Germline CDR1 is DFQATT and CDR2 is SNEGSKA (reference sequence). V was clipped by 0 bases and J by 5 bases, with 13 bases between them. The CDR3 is CSARDLKGIYGYTF. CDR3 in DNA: TGCAGTGCTAGAGATCTAAAGGGGATATATGGCTACACCTTC.

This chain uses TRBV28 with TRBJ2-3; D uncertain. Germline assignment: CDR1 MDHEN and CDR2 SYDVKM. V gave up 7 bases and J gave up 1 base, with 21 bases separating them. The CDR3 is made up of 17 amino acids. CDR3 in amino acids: CASTRPDLSPRTDTQYF. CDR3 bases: TGTGCCAGCACCCGACCGGACCTCTCCCCCCGCACAGATACGCAGTATTTT.

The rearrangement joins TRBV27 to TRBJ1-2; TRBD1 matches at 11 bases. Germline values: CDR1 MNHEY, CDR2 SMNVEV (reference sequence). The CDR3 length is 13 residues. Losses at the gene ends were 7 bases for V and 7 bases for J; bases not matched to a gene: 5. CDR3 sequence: CASIGQGAVGYTF. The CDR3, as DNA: TGTGCCAGCATCGGACAGGGGGCGGTTGGCTACACCTTC.

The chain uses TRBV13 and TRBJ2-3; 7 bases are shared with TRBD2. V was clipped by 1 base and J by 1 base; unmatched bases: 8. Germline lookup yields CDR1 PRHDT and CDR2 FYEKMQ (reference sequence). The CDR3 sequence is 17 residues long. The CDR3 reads CASSLVQLAPGTDTQYF. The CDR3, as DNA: TGTGCCAGCAGCTTAGTACAACTAGCGCCCGGCACAGATACGCAGTATTTT.

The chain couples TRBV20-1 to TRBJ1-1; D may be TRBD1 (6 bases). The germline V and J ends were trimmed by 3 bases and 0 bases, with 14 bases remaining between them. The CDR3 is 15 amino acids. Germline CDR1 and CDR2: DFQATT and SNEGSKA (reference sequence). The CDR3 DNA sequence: TGCAGTGCTAGGAACTTCGGACAGCTGAACACTGAAGCTTTCTTT. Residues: CSARNFGQLNTEAFF.

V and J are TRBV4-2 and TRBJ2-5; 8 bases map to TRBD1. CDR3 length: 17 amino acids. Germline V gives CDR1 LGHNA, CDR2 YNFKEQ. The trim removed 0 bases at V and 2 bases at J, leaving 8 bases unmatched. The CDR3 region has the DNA TGTGCCAGCAGCCAAGAAGCGGCCACAGGGGGGCAAGAGACCCAGTACTTC. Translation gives CASSQEAATGGQETQYF.

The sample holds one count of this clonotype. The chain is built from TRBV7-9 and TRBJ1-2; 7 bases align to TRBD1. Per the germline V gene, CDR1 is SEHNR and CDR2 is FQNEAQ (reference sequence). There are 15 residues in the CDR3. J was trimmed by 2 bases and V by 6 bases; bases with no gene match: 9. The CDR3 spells CASSRGQSENYGYTF. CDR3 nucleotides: TGTGCCAGCAGTAGGGGACAGAGCGAAAACTATGGCTACACCTTC.

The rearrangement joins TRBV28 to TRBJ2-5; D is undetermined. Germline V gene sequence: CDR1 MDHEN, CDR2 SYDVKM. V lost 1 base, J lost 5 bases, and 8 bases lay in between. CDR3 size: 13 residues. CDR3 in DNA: TGTGCCAGCAGTTTATTGATGTGGGAGACCCAGTACTTC. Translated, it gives CASSLLMWETQYF.

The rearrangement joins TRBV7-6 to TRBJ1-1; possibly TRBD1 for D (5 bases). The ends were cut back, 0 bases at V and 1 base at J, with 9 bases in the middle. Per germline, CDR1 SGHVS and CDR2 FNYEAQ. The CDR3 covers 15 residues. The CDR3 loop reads CASSLAGAQNTEAFF. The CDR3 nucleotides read TGTGCCAGCAGCTTAGCCGGGGCACAGAACACTGAAGCTTTCTTT.

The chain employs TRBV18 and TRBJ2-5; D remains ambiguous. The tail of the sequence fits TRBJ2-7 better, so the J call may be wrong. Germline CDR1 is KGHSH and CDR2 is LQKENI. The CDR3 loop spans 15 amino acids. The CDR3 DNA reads TGTGCCAGCCGCAGCGAGGTATCCGGGCCCTACGAGCAGTACTTC. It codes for CASRSEVSGPYEQYF.

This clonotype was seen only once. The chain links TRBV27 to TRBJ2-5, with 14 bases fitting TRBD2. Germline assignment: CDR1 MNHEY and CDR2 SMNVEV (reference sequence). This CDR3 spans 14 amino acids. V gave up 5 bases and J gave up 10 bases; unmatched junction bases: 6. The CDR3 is CASSPSGTSGSQYF. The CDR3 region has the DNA TGTGCCAGCAGTCCCTCAGGGACTAGCGGGAGCCAGTACTTC.

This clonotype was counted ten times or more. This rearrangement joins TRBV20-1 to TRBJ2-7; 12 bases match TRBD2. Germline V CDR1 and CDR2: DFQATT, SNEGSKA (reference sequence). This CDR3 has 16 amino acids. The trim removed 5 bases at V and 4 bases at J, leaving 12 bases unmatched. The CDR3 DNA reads TGCAGTGCTGGGGGGGGGCTAGCGGGAGGGCAATACGAGCAGTACTTC. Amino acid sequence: CSAGGGLAGGQYEQYF.

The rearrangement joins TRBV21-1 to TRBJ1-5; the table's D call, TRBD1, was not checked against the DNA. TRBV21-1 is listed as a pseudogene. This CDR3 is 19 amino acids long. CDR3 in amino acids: CASSKAVWEDRVKRQPLHF. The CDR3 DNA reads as TGTGCCAGCAGCAAAGCGGTTTGGGAGGACAGGGTTAAGCGTCAGCCCCTGCATTTT.